Listed below are T cell receptor beta chains from one sample, sequenced in a study of blood T cell repertoires in COVID-19. Clones were sequenced by immunoSEQ multiplex PCR, and TCRdb holds only the in-frame ones, with some missing. The sample contains roughly 340,000 clones, about 90% of which appear only once. The sample taken for sequencing was peripheral blood. These receptors all stem from a woman in her thirties with COVID-19, enrolled during active disease. Each CDR3 is given with its conserved first and last residue. D genes are given only for firm matches. Expanded clones are given a class, and other clones once, few, many or no size at all.

V	D	size	J	CDR3	DNA
TRBV7-2	NA	few	TRBJ1-3	CASSFGRVGAGNTIYF	TGTGCCAGCAGCTTTGGACGGGTTGGGGCCGGAAACACCATATATTTT
TRBV21-1	NA	NA	TRBJ2-2	CASSKALGKRDTGELFF	TGTGCCAGCAGCAAAGCGCTGGGGAAGCGGGACACCGGGGAGCTGTTTTTT
TRBV5-1	NA	NA	TRBJ2-1	CASSLLYAENEQFF	TGCGCCAGCAGCTTGCTCTATGCCGAGAATGAGCAGTTCTTC
TRBV9	TRBD2	NA	TRBJ2-1	CASSVDTSGSINEQFF	TGTGCCAGCAGCGTAGACACTAGCGGGAGTATCAATGAGCAGTTCTTC
TRBV7-2	NA	NA	TRBJ2-5	CASSHEWLAMGSKETQYF	TGTGCCAGCAGCCATGAGTGGCTAGCGATGGGGAGTAAAGAGACCCAGTACTTC
TRBV12-1	NA	NA	TRBJ2-3	CASSARRSSSTDTQYF	TGTGCCAGCAGCGCTCGGAGGTCTAGCAGCACAGATACGCAGTATTTT
TRBV28	TRBD1	NA	TRBJ2-7	CASSALGQGAGYEQYF	TGTGCCAGCAGTGCACTAGGACAGGGGGCAGGCTACGAGCAGTACTTC
TRBV28	NA	NA	TRBJ2-1	CASSLRGFNEQFF	TGTGCCAGCAGTTTGAGGGGGTTCAATGAGCAGTTCTTC
TRBV7-2	TRBD1	NA	TRBJ2-5	CASSRRGQGVKLTQETQYF	TGTGCCAGCAGCCGGCGAGGACAGGGGGTAAAACTCACTCAAGAGACCCAGTACTTC
TRBV9	NA	NA	TRBJ2-1	CASSPYAEAPREQFF	TGTGCCAGCAGCCCTTACGCTGAGGCCCCCAGAGAGCAGTTCTTC
TRBV7-2	NA	NA	TRBJ1-5	CASSLVSSVRGQPQHF	TGTGCCAGCAGCTTAGTCTCGTCAGTGCGCGGCCAGCCCCAGCATTTT
TRBV4-3	TRBD1	NA	TRBJ1-5	CASSQVTGGVRSQHF	TGCGCCAGCAGCCAGGTGACAGGGGGCGTACGGTCCCAGCATTTT
TRBV24-1	TRBD2	NA	TRBJ2-5	CATSDRQGLAGQETQYF	TGTGCCACCAGTGACCGGCAGGGACTAGCGGGGCAAGAGACCCAGTACTTC
TRBV28	NA	NA	TRBJ2-3	CASSLEESDTQYF	TGTGCCAGCAGTTTAGAAGAGTCAGATACGCAGTATTTT
TRBV10-3	TRBD1	NA	TRBJ1-1	CAISAEGQFTEAFF	TGTGCCATCAGCGCAGAGGGACAGTTCACTGAAGCTTTCTTT
TRBV10-3	NA	NA	TRBJ1-1	CAISEEGYNTEAFF	TGTGCCATCAGTGAAGAGGGCTACAACACTGAAGCTTTCTTT
TRBV1	NA	NA	TRBJ2-4	CTSSQDRTSGRSLNIQYF	TGCACCAGCAGCCAAGACCGGACTAGCGGGAGGTCTTTGAACATTCAGTACTTC
TRBV4-1	TRBD1	NA	TRBJ1-5	CASSSVGTGANQPQHF	TGCGCCAGCAGTTCCGTAGGGACAGGTGCAAATCAGCCCCAGCATTTT
TRBV2	NA	NA	TRBJ2-2	CASSWSSGYTGELFF	TGTGCCAGCAGTTGGTCGAGCGGGTACACCGGGGAGCTGTTTTTT
TRBV6-2/TRBV6-3	TRBD1	NA	TRBJ2-6	CASSYVDRFPSGANVLTF	TGTGCCAGCAGTTACGTGGACAGGTTTCCCTCTGGGGCCAACGTCCTGACTTTC
TRBV6-5	TRBD1	once	TRBJ1-1	CASSPGTGANTEAFF	TGTGCCAGCAGTCCCGGGACAGGGGCAAACACTGAAGCTTTCTTT
TRBV5-4	NA	NA	TRBJ2-5	CASSPRLDQETQYF	TGTGCCAGCAGCCCTCGACTAGACCAAGAGACCCAGTACTTC
TRBV5-5	NA	NA	TRBJ2-5	CASSLRLGPRGETQYF	TGTGCCAGCAGCTTGCGTTTGGGGCCCCGGGGGGAGACCCAGTACTTC
TRBV25-1	TRBD1	few	TRBJ2-7	CASSEYGTAIPYEQYF	TGTGCCAGCAGTGAATATGGGACAGCGATTCCCTACGAGCAGTACTTC
TRBV9	TRBD1	NA	TRBJ2-2	CASSRQGANTGELFF	TGTGCCAGCAGCCGACAGGGGGCGAACACCGGGGAGCTGTTTTTT
TRBV7-9	NA	NA	TRBJ2-3	CASSTSSGTDTQYF	TGTGCCAGCAGCACGTCTAGCGGCACAGATACGCAGTATTTT
TRBV20-1	NA	NA	TRBJ2-7	CSASQPSGNSYEQYF	TGCAGTGCTAGTCAACCGTCCGGGAACTCCTACGAGCAGTACTTC
TRBV10-3	NA	NA	TRBJ2-1	CAIGGATGNEQFF	TGTGCCATCGGCGGGGCCACCGGGAATGAGCAGTTCTTC
TRBV2	TRBD2	NA	TRBJ2-5	CASRRTSGRAGETQYF	TGTGCCAGCAGACGAACTAGCGGGAGGGCCGGTGAGACCCAGTACTTC
TRBV7-2	TRBD2	NA	TRBJ2-3	CASSPGTSGGHTQYF	TGTGCCAGCAGCCCCGGGACTAGCGGGGGCCATACGCAGTATTTT
TRBV5-1	TRBD1	NA	TRBJ1-1	CASSLGQAGTEAFF	TGCGCCAGCAGCCTCGGACAGGCAGGCACTGAAGCTTTCTTT
TRBV6-2/TRBV6-3	NA	once	TRBJ1-5	CASSYLSYSNQPQHF	TGTGCCAGCAGTTACTTATCTTATAGCAATCAGCCCCAGCATTTT
TRBV28	NA	NA	TRBJ2-7	CASMHIRGGYEQYF	TGTGCCAGCATGCACATCAGGGGTGGCTACGAGCAGTACTTC
TRBV9	TRBD2	NA	TRBJ2-1	CASSARGGLPHNEQFF	TGTGCCAGCAGCGCCCGGGGGGGACTCCCCCACAATGAGCAGTTCTTC
TRBV10-1	NA	NA	TRBJ2-1	CASSEWGGADNEQFF	TGCGCCAGCAGTGAATGGGGGGGGGCCGACAATGAGCAGTTCTTC
TRBV19	NA	NA	TRBJ2-1	CASMSTRFAARSYNEQFF	TGTGCCAGTATGTCTACGAGGTTCGCGGCTAGATCCTACAATGAGCAGTTCTTC
TRBV5-6	NA	NA	TRBJ2-5	CASSLWAGTFQETQYF	TGTGCCAGCAGCTTGTGGGCGGGGACGTTTCAAGAGACCCAGTACTTC
TRBV18	TRBD1	NA	TRBJ2-7	CASSPSGTVSYEQYF	TGTGCCAGCTCACCTTCCGGGACAGTGTCCTACGAGCAGTACTTC
TRBV21-1	NA	NA	TRBJ2-2	CASSNGGTRAAGELFF	TGTGCCAGCAGCAACGGTGGGACTAGGGCTGCCGGGGAGCTGTTTTTT
TRBV7-2	TRBD1	NA	TRBJ1-4	CASSRNRGPYEKLFF	TGTGCCAGCAGTCGAAACAGGGGACCTTATGAAAAACTGTTTTTT
TRBV11-2	TRBD1	NA	TRBJ2-2	CASSPYAGTVNTGELFF	TGTGCCAGCAGCCCTTATGCCGGGACAGTGAACACCGGGGAGCTGTTTTTT
TRBV2	NA	NA	TRBJ1-5	CASSEWGEGDQPQHF	TGTGCCAGCAGTGAATGGGGTGAGGGCGATCAGCCCCAGCATTTT